This T cell receptor (beta chain) appears in the sequencing data of a study of cytomegalovirus exposure and HLA in healthy donors. Study conclusions and caveats: Diagnosis of cytomegalovirus status made by the classifier reportedly showed high specificity and sensitivity. Investigators reported 150 to 200 TCR beta chains as tied to cytomegalovirus. TCR sequences were mostly rare, though some public TCRs occurred in many donors. First-cohort TCR clusters were later found to tend to co-occur in the 90 to 150 validation repertoires.

With respect to this clone: Its antigen is as yet unknown.

TCRdb's table, derived via immunoSEQ multiplex PCR, lists solely in-frame clones and lacks some. The sample has about 120,000 clones; roughly nine tenths are singletons. Sequenced material: PBMCs. The sequence was collected from a young woman in good health and CMV-seronegative.

Here the CDR3 DNA reads TGTGCCAGCAGTCCGGCCTACGAGCAGTACTTC. Its protein is CASSPAYEQYF. This chain links TRBV28 with TRBJ2-7; D gene unclear. V was clipped by 5 bases and J by 2 bases, with 4 bases between them. CDR3 length: 11 amino acids. The germline V gene has CDR1 MDHEN and CDR2 SYDVKM.